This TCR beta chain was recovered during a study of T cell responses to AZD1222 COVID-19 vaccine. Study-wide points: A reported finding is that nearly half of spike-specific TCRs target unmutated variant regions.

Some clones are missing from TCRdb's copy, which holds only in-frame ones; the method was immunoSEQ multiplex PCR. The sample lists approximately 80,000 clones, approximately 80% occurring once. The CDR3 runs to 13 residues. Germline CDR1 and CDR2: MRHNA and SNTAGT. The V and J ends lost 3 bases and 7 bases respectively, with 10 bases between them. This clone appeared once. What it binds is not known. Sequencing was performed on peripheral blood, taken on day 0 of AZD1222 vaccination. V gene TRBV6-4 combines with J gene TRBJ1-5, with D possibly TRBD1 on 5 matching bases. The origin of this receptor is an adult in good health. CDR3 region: CASSEEGFQPQHF. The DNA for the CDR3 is TGTGCCAGCAGTGAAGAGGGGTTCCAGCCCCAGCATTTT.